This T cell receptor beta chain is from a study of naive and memory T cell subsets. Alpha and beta constant region primers primed reverse transcription for blood and skin samples. Ligated cDNA underwent four rounds of PCR with nested alpha and beta constant region primers and SP2. TCRdb re-called the 5' RACE reads with MiXCR, one entry per CDR3 protein. The table shows approximately 22,000 distinct CDR3 sequences, with 4% to 4.5% occurring only once. The CDR3 covers 13 residues. V was trimmed by 4 bases and J by 2 bases, leaving 12 bases between them. Looked up from germline, CDR1 is DFQATT and CDR2 is SNEGSKA (reference sequence). The study, taken as a whole, reports: Potentially, T cell activation and differentiation skew this RNA-based measurement.

This clonotype was detected many times. As yet, its antigen is unknown. Adult healthy volunteers gave 2.5 ml peripheral blood for whole-blood RNA. The chain carries TRBV20-1 and TRBJ2-7; D is possibly TRBD1 (5 bases). This receptor was obtained from a male donor in good health. The CDR3 is CSAKNGQTYEQYF. DNA of the CDR3: TGCAGTGCTAAAAACGGACAAACCTACGAGCAGTACTTC.